This is a list of T cell receptor beta chains from one sample in a study of T cell changes during pregnancy in multiple sclerosis. Method: immunoSEQ multiplex PCR; TCRdb's copy keeps in-frame clones and lacks some. Of some 28,000 clones listed, roughly 90% are singletons. The material was CD4+ T cells from peripheral blood mononuclear cells, obtained in the first trimester of pregnancy. These receptors came from a female donor in good health, enrolled as a control in a pregnancy study. Both conserved end residues are part of each CDR3. The D gene is left open where the match is weak. Clone sizes are given selectively: once, few, many, or a class where the clone is expanded.

>few|TRBJ1-5|TRBV7-2|NA
CASSWGVQPQHF
TGTGCCAGCAGCTGGGGGGTTCAGCCCCAGCATTTT
>NA|TRBJ2-5|TRBV5-1|TRBD2
CASSLDPFRAGDGETQYF
TGCGCCAGCAGCTTGGACCCTTTCAGGGCGGGGGACGGGGAGACCCAGTACTTC
>NA|TRBJ2-7|TRBV11-1|TRBD2
CASSPLTSGRAGEQYF
TGTGCCAGCAGCCCCTTGACTAGCGGGAGGGCCGGTGAGCAGTACTTC
>NA|TRBJ2-1|TRBV7-7|NA
CASSQQQGNEQFF
TGTGCTAGCAGCCAACAGCAGGGAAATGAGCAGTTCTTC
>NA|TRBJ2-7|TRBV5-1|NA
CASSLAGGGKTYEQYF
TGCGCCAGCAGCTTGGCGGGGGGCGGAAAAACCTACGAGCAGTACTTC
>NA|TRBJ2-7|TRBV7-9|NA
CASSPQTGSSYEQYF
TGTGCCAGCAGCCCACAGACAGGCAGCTCCTACGAGCAGTACTTC
>NA|TRBJ1-1|TRBV19|TRBD1
CASSIQGAAEAFF
TGTGCCAGTAGTATTCAGGGGGCCGCTGAAGCTTTCTTT
>once|TRBJ2-3|TRBV11-2|TRBD2
CASSLGTWTSGSSTDTQYF
TGTGCCAGCAGCTTGGGCACCTGGACTAGCGGCTCTAGCACAGATACGCAGTATTTT
>NA|TRBJ2-1|TRBV7-3|TRBD2
CASSSTSGSYNEQFF
TGTGCCAGCAGCTCGACTAGCGGCTCCTACAATGAGCAGTTCTTC
>once|TRBJ1-5|TRBV4-2|NA
CASSPARQNSNQPQHF
TGTGCCAGCAGCCCCGCGCGACAGAATAGCAATCAGCCCCAGCATTTT
>NA|TRBJ1-1|TRBV7-8|NA
CASSLRAGRAFF
TGTGCCAGCAGCTTAAGGGCCGGGAGGGCTTTCTTT
>NA|TRBJ1-1|TRBV6-5|TRBD1
CASSRQGGTEAFF
TGTGCCAGCAGTCGACAGGGCGGTACTGAAGCTTTCTTT
>NA|TRBJ1-5|TRBV6-5|NA
CASSPRDGNQPQHF
TGTGCCAGCAGCCCCAGGGATGGCAATCAGCCCCAGCATTTT
>NA|TRBJ2-5|TRBV28|TRBD1
CASSQTGIETQYF
TGTGCCAGCAGTCAGACAGGGATTGAGACCCAGTACTTC
>NA|TRBJ1-6|TRBV7-2|NA
CASSLGPPGNSPLHF
TGTGCCAGCAGCTTAGGCCCTCCCGGGAATTCACCCCTCCACTTT
>NA|TRBJ2-5|TRBV5-5|TRBD2
CASSLDLLAGAGTQYF
TGTGCCAGCAGCTTGGATTTACTAGCGGGAGCGGGGACCCAGTACTTC
>NA|TRBJ2-7|TRBV15|NA
CATSRDASGRVGEQYF
TGTGCCACCAGCAGAGATGCGTCGGGAAGGGTGGGCGAGCAGTACTTC
>NA|TRBJ2-7|TRBV11-2|NA
CASSTSGLEVFYEQYF
TGTGCCAGCAGCACCTCGGGACTTGAAGTTTTCTACGAGCAGTACTTC
>NA|TRBJ1-1|TRBV29-1|NA
CSVGGGDPMNTEAFF
TGCAGCGTTGGGGGCGGGGACCCCATGAACACTGAAGCTTTCTTT
>NA|TRBJ2-5|TRBV30|NA
CAWKVGGPETQYF
TGTGCCTGGAAGGTCGGGGGGCCAGAGACCCAGTACTTC
>NA|TRBJ1-4|TRBV10-3|TRBD1
CAISAGGPEKLFF
TGTGCCATCAGTGCAGGGGGCCCTGAAAAACTGTTTTTT
>NA|TRBJ2-1|TRBV18|TRBD2
CASSPPGTRANEQFF
TGTGCCAGCTCACCCCCCGGGACTAGAGCCAATGAGCAGTTCTTC
>NA|TRBJ2-1|TRBV14|TRBD2
CASSQGPGRGNEQFF
TGTGCCAGCAGCCAAGGACCCGGGAGGGGTAATGAGCAGTTCTTC
>NA|TRBJ1-2|TRBV27|TRBD1
CASSRQGIGGYTF
TGTGCCAGCAGCAGACAGGGGATCGGCGGCTACACCTTC
>NA|TRBJ1-4|TRBV7-8|TRBD1
CASSPGTVSTQKLFF
TGTGCCAGCAGCCCGGGGACAGTATCAACCCAAAAACTGTTTTTT
>NA|TRBJ1-4|TRBV11-2|TRBD1
CASSYGDRGVTNEKLFF
TGTGCCAGCAGCTACGGGGACAGGGGAGTAACTAATGAAAAACTGTTTTTT
>NA|TRBJ1-6|TRBV6-6|NA
CASSFDRTNSPLHF
TGTGCCAGCAGTTTTGACAGAACTAATTCACCCCTCCACTTT
>NA|TRBJ2-2|TRBV7-2|TRBD2
CASTKNSLAGSTGELFF
TGTGCCAGCACCAAGAATTCACTAGCGGGAAGCACCGGGGAGCTGTTTTTT
>NA|TRBJ2-3|TRBV29-1|TRBD1
CSVTTGGWGTDTQYF
TGCAGCGTAACCACAGGGGGGTGGGGCACAGATACGCAGTATTTT
>few|TRBJ1-5|TRBV4-2|NA
CASSQRPEGNQPQHF
TGTGCCAGCAGCCAAAGGCCCGAGGGCAATCAGCCCCAGCATTTT
>once|TRBJ1-2|TRBV7-8|NA
CASSFDIYGYTF
TGTGCCAGCAGCTTTGACATCTATGGCTACACCTTC
>NA|TRBJ1-3|TRBV9|NA
CASSVASPEGNTIYF
TGTGCCAGCAGCGTAGCCTCCCCTGAGGGAAACACCATATATTTT
>NA|TRBJ2-5|TRBV18|TRBD2
CASSLIGQVAGGSQETQYF
TGTGCCAGCTCACTAATAGGACAGGTAGCGGGAGGGTCACAAGAGACCCAGTACTTC
>NA|TRBJ2-7|TRBV27|TRBD1
CASSTTGDEQYF
TGTGCCAGCAGCACGACAGGGGACGAGCAGTACTTC
>NA|TRBJ2-5|TRBV19|TRBD1
CASSHRGEETQYF
TGTGCCAGTAGTCACAGGGGAGAAGAGACCCAGTACTTC
>NA|TRBJ2-3|TRBV6-5|NA
CASSSPGVRDTQYF
TGTGCCAGCAGTTCCCCGGGAGTAAGGGATACGCAGTATTTT
>NA|TRBJ2-1|TRBV19|TRBD1
CASSVGQGFEQFF
TGTGCCAGTAGTGTGGGACAGGGGTTTGAGCAGTTCTTC
>NA|TRBJ2-5|TRBV7-9|TRBD1
CASSLLGQGPQKETQYF
TGTGCCAGCAGCTTACTAGGACAGGGGCCCCAAAAAGAGACCCAGTACTTC
>NA|TRBJ2-7|TRBV5-4|NA
CASSHGGGITYEQYF
TGTGCCAGCAGCCATGGGGGGGGCATTACCTACGAGCAGTACTTC
>NA|TRBJ1-2|TRBV28|TRBD1
CASSSGTANYGYTF
TGTGCCAGCAGCTCAGGGACAGCTAACTATGGCTACACCTTC
>NA|TRBJ1-2|TRBV28|NA
CASSLLRAGYTF
TGTGCCAGCAGCCTGTTGAGGGCTGGCTACACCTTC
>NA|TRBJ1-4|TRBV2|NA
CASRDTKTGEKLFF
TGTGCCAGCAGAGACACAAAGACAGGCGAAAAACTGTTTTTT